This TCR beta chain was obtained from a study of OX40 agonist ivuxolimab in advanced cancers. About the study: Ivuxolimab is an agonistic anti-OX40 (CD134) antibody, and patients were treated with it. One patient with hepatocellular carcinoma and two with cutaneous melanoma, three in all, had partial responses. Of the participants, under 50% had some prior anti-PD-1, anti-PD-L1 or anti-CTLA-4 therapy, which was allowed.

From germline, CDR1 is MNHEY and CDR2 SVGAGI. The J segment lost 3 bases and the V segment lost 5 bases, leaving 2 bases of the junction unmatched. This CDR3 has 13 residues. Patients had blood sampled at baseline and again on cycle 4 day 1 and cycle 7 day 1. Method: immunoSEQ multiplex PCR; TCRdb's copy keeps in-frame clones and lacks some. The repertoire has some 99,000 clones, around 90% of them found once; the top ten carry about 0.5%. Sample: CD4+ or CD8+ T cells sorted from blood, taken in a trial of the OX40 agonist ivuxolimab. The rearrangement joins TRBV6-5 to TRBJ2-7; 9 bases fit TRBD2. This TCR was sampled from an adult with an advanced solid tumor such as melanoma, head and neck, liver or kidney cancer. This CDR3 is CASSLAGNYEQYF. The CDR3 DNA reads TGTGCCAGCAGTCTAGCGGGGAACTACGAGCAGTACTTC.